Below, 2 T cell receptor beta chains from the same sample are listed, as sequenced in a study of T cell responses to AZD1222 COVID-19 vaccine. Profiled with immunoSEQ multiplex PCR; TCRdb holds only in-frame clones, not every one. Of roughly 180,000 clones listed, approximately 91% are singletons. The specimen was peripheral blood, collected 28 days after the second AZD1222 dose. Receptors were obtained from an adult who received the AZD1222 COVID-19 vaccine.

V and J are TRBV19 and TRBJ1-2; no firm D call. The CDR3 runs to 11 residues. V gave up 9 bases and J gave up 6 bases, with 11 bases separating them. Germline-derived CDR1 and CDR2 are LNHDA and SQIVND (reference sequence). Written as DNA, the CDR3 is TGTGCCAGCGAGGTAGGGAATGGCTACACCTTC. Residues: CASEVGNGYTF.

In its sample, this clone was seen once. V usage is TRBV9 and J usage is TRBJ1-4; the D is unclear. The CDR3 has 13 amino acids. V shed 2 bases and J shed 8 bases, with 10 bases lying between them. The germline V gene encodes CDR1 SGDLS and CDR2 YYNGEE. The CDR3 nucleotides are TGTGCCAGCAGCGTTCTCAGCGGGGAAAAACTGTTTTTT. Translating gives CASSVLSGEKLFF. The variable domain in full, with the rest retrieved from reference TRBV9 and TRBJ1-4, is DSGVTQTPKHLITATGQRVTLRCSPRSGDLSVYWYQQSLDQGLQFLIQYYNGEERAKGNILERFSAQQFPDLHSELNLSSLELGDSALYFCASSVLSGEKLFFGSGTQLSVL.